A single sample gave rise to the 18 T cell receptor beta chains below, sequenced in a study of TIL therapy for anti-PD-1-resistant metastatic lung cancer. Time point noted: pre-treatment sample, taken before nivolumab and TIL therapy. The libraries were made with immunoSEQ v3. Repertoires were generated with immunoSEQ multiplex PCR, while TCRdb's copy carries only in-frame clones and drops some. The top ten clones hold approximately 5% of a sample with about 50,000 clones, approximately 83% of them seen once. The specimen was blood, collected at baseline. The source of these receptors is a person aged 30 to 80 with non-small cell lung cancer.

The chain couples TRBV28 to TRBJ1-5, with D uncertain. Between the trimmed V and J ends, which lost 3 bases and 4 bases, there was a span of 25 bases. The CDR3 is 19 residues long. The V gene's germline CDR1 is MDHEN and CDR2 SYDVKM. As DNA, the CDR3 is TGTGCCAGCAGTTTTACGGTCAGTGGTTCCCGGACGAGAAATCAGCCCCAGCATTTT. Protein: CASSFTVSGSRTRNQPQHF.

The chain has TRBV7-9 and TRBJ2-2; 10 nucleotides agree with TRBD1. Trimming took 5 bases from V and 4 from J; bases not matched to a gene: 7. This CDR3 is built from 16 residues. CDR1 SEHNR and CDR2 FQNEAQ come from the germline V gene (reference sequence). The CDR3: CASSRGTGVSTGELFF. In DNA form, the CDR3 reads TGTGCCAGCAGCCGCGGGACAGGGGTGAGCACCGGGGAGCTGTTTTTT.

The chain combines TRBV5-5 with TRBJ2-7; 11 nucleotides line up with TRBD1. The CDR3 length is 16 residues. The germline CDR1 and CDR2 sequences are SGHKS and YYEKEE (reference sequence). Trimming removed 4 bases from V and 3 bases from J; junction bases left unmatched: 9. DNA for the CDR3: TGTGCCAGCAGCCCCCGGAGCGGGACAGGGGGCTACGAGCAGTACTTC. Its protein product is CASSPRSGTGGYEQYF.

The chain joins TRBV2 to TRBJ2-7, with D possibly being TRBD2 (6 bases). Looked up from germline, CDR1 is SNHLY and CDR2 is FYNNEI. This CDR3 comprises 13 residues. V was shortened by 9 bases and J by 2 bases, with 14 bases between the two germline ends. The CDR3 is CASTRGGTYEQYF. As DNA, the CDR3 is TGTGCCAGTACAAGAGGAGGGACCTACGAGCAGTACTTC.

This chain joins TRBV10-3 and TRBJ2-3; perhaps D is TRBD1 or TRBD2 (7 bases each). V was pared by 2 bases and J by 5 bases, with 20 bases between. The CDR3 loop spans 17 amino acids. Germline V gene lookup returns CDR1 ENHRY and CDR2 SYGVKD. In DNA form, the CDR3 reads TGTGCCATCAGTGAGAGGCAGGGAGGGGGCGCGGGAGATACGCAGTATTTT. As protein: CAISERQGGGAGDTQYF.

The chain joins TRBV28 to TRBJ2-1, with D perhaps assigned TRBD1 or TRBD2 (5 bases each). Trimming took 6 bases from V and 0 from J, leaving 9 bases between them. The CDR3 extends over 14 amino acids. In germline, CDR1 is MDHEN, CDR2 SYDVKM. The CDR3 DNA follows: TGTGCCAGCAGCCAGAGGGGCTCCTACAATGAGCAGTTCTTC. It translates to CASSQRGSYNEQFF.

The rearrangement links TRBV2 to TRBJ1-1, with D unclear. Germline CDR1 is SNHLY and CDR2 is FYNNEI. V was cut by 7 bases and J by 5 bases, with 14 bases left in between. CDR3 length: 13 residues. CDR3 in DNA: TGTGCCAGCATTAGCGGGTTTGTGACTGAAGCTTTCTTT. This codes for CASISGFVTEAFF. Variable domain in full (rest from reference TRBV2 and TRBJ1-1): EPEVTQTPSHQVTQMGQEVILRCVPISNHLYFYWYRQILGQKVEFLVSFYNNEISEKSEIFDDQFSVERPDGSNFTLKIRSTKLEDSAMYFCASISGFVTEAFFGQGTRLTVV.

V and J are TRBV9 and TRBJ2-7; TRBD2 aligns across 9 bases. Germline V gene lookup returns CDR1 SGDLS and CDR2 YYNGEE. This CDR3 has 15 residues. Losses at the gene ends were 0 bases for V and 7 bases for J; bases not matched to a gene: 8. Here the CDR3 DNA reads TGTGCCAGCAGCGTAGATCTAGCGGGATCGAGGGAGCAGTACTTC. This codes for CASSVDLAGSREQYF.

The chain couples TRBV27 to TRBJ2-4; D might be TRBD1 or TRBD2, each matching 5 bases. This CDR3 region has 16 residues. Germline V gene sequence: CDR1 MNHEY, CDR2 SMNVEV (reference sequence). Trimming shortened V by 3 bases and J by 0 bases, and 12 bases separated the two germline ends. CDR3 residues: CASSLGTPGAKNIQYF. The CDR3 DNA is TGTGCCAGCAGTTTGGGGACCCCGGGAGCCAAAAACATTCAGTACTTC.

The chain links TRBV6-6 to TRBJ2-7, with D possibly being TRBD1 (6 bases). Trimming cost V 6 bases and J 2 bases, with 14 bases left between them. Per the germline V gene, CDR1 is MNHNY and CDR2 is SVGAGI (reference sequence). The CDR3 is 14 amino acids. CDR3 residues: CASRETGSTYEQYF. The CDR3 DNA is TGTGCCAGCAGAGAAACAGGGAGTACCTACGAGCAGTACTTC.

The DNA for the CDR3 is TGTGCCAGCAAAGATACCGGGCTAGAGACCCAGTACTTC. It yields the protein CASKDTGLETQYF. The chain employs TRBV6-5 and TRBJ2-5; no firm D call. The length of the CDR3 is 13 residues. Germline V gene lookup returns CDR1 MNHEY and CDR2 SVGAGI. Trimming took 7 bases from V and 4 from J, leaving 13 bases between them.

CDR3 amino acids: CASSRRQPNYGYTF. The CDR3 DNA is TGTGCCAGCAGTCGGAGACAGCCTAACTATGGCTACACCTTC. V is TRBV5-6 and J is TRBJ1-2; D may be TRBD1 (5 bases). V was clipped by 5 bases and J by 0 bases, with 11 bases between them. The CDR3 sequence is 14 residues long. From germline, CDR1 is SGHDT and CDR2 YYEEEE.

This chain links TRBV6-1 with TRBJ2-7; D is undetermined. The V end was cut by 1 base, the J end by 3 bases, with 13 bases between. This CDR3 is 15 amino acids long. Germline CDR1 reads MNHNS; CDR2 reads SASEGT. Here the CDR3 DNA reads TGTGCCAGCAGTGAAGAGGCAGTCCTAAACTACGAGCAGTACTTC. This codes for CASSEEAVLNYEQYF.

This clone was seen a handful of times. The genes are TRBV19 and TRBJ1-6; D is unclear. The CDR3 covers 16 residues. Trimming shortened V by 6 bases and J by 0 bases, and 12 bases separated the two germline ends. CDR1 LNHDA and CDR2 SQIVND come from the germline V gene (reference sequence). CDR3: CASSGRLSSYNSPLHF. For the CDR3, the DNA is TGTGCCAGTAGCGGTCGGCTGAGCTCCTATAATTCACCCCTCCACTTT.

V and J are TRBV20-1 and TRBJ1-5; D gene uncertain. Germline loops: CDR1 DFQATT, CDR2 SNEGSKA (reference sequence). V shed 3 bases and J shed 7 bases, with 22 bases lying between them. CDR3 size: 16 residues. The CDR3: CSASMGGSAGKQPQHF. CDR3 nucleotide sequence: TGCAGTGCTAGTATGGGAGGATCAGCCGGGAAGCAGCCCCAGCATTTT.

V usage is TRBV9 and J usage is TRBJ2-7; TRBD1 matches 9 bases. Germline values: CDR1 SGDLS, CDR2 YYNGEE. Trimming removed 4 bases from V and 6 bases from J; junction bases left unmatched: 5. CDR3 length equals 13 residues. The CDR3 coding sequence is TGTGCCAGCAGCACGGGGACAGGGCGCGAGCAGTACTTC. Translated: CASSTGTGREQYF.

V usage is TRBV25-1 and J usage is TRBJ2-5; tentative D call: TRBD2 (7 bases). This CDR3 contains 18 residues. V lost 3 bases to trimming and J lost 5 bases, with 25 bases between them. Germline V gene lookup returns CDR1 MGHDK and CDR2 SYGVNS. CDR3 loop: CASSDESPIRGARETQYF. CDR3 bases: TGTGCCAGCAGTGATGAGTCCCCAATTCGGGGGGCTCGGGAGACCCAGTACTTC.

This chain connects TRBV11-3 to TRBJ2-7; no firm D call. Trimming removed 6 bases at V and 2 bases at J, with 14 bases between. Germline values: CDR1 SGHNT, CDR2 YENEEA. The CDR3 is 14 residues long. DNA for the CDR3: TGTGCCAGCAGTCGGACCGAGAATCCCTACGAGCAGTACTTC. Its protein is CASSRTENPYEQYF.